This T cell receptor (beta chain) was documented in a study of T cells in Graves' hyperthyroidism and ophthalmopathy. Study-level results: Ophthalmopathy and stable hyperthyroidism were separated by a 13 V-J model.

CDR1 is SGHTA, CDR2 FQGNSA, per germline. Trimming took off 3 bases at V and 0 bases at J, with 9 bases between the two ends. The CDR3 extends over 15 amino acids. An approximately 10 ml volume of fresh peripheral blood provided the PBMCs. Comment on this clonotype: Its antigen is not identified.

RNA transcripts provided the source from which TCR beta CDR3 regions were amplified. HTBI primers were used for first-round RT-PCR of the TCR CDR3. TCRdb used MiXCR to reprocess the multiplex PCR reads, holding one entry per CDR3 protein. The sample has 200,000 to 250,000 distinct CDR3 sequences, about 16% seen once. Sequencing input: blood. The source of this sequence is a man aged 35-49 years with Graves' hyperthyroidism. The chain carries TRBV7-2 and TRBJ2-1, with no clear D. CDR3 DNA: TGTGCCAGCAGCTTCATGAGTAGCTCCTACAATGAGCAGTTCTTC. Translation: CASSFMSSSYNEQFF.